The clone carrying this T cell receptor (beta chain) came up many times. CDR1 is SGHTA and CDR2 is FQGNSA in the germline V gene. Trimming removed 0 bases from V and 2 bases from J; junction bases left unmatched: 4. CDR3 length: 15 residues. This sample was included in a study of T cells after yellow fever vaccination. Study-wide results and limits: Booster samples showed a return of most primary-vaccination clones (under 97% CD4, approximately 88% CD8). A weaker but faster secondary response was observed, peaking on day 5 versus 15. It was a small share of clonotypes that appeared in both CD4 and CD8 compartments.

One entry per CDR3 protein results from TCRdb running MiXCR on the 5' RACE reads. The table lists around 40,000 distinct CDR3 sequences, under 8% of them singletons. The sequenced sample was CD8+ T cells not binding an NS4B(214-222) dextramer, sorted from PBMCs, obtained 45 days after the yellow fever booster vaccination. The sequence was collected from a man aged 30 to 45 who received the YFV17D yellow fever vaccine. The genes are TRBV7-2 and TRBJ2-7; 7 positions match TRBD2. This CDR3 reads CASSLAGGITYEQYF. In DNA form, the CDR3 reads TGTGCCAGCAGCTTAGCGGGAGGGATAACCTACGAGCAGTACTTC.